This T cell receptor beta chain was sequenced for a study of blood T cell repertoires in COVID-19. Turning to the study itself: Sites in the United States, Italy and Spain provided acute and convalescent COVID-19 samples.

How the authors handled the data: It was from reference gene primer amplification that nucleated cell counts were estimated. Assay used: immunoSEQ multiplex PCR; TCRdb lists only in-frame clones, some missing. That table supplies the V and J calls and clone size; D and trimming were determined from the DNA. Here the sample spans about 240,000 clones, 85% to 90% being singletons. The CDR3 extends over 14 amino acids. Germline V gene sequence: CDR1 SGHDN, CDR2 FVKESK. V shed 0 bases and J 11 bases; nucleotides not matched to a gene: 8. V usage is TRBV14 and J usage is TRBJ2-3; 7 bases fit TRBD2. The source is a man between 60 and 75 years old with acute or convalescent COVID-19. What was sequenced was peripheral blood. The CDR3 region is CASSQDTPGGRQYF. CDR3 in DNA: TGTGCCAGCAGCCAAGATACGCCGGGGGGTCGGCAGTATTTT.